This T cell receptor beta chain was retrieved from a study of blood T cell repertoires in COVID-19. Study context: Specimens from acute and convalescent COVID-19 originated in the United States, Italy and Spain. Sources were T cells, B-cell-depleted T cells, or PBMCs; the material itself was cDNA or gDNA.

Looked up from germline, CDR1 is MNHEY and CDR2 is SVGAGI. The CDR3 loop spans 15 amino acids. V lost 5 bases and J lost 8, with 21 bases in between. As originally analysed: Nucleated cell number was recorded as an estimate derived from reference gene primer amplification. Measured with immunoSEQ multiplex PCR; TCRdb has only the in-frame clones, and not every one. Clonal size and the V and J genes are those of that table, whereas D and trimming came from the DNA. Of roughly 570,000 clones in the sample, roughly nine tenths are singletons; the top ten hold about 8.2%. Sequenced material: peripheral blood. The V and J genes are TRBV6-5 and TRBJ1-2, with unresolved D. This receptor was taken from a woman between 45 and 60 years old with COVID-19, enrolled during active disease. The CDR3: CASSLTTGLGSGYTF. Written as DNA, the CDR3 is TGTGCCAGCAGTCTAACCACGGGTCTTGGGTCGGGCTACACCTTC.